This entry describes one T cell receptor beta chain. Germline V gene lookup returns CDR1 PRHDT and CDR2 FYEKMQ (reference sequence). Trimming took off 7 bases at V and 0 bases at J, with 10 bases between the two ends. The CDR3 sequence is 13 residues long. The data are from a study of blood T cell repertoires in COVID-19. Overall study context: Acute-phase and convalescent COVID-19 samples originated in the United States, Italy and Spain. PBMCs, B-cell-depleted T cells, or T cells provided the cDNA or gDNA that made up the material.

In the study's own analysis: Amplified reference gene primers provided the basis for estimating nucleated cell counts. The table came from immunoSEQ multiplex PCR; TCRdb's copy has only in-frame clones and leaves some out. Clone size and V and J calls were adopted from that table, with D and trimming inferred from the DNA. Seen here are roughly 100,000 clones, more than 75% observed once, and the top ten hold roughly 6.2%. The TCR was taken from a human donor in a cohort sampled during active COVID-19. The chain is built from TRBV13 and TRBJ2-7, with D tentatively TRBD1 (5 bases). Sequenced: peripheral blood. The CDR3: CASKEQVSYEQYF. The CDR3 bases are TGTGCCAGCAAAGAACAGGTCTCCTACGAGCAGTACTTC.